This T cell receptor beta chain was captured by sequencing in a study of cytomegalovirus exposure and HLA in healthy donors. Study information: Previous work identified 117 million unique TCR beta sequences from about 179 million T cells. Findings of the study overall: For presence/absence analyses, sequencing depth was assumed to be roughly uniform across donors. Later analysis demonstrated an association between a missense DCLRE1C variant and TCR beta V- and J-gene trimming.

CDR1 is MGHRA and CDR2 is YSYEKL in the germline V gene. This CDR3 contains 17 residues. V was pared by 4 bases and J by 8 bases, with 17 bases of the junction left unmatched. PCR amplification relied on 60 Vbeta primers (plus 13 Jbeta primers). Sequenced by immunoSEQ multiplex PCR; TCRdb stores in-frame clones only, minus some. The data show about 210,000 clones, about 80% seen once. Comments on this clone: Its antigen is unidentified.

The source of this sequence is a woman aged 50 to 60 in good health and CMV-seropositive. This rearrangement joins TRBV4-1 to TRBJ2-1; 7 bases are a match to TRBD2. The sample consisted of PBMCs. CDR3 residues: CASSRILRRGFLDEQFF. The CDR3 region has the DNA TGCGCCAGCAGCCGAATACTAAGGCGGGGGTTTCTCGATGAGCAGTTCTTC.